Listed here are 27 T cell receptor beta chains from one sample, sequenced in a study of blood T cell repertoires in COVID-19. Clones were read by immunoSEQ multiplex PCR, and TCRdb kept only the in-frame ones, dropping some. The sample includes 340,000 or so clones, 65% to 85% of them seen just once. Sequencing was performed on peripheral blood. The receptors here all came from a man aged 30-40 years with active or convalescent COVID-19.

This clone was seen a single time. The V gene is TRBV28, the J gene TRBJ2-7, with D maybe TRBD1 (5 bases). The CDR3 is 15 residues long. Germline V gene sequence: CDR1 MDHEN, CDR2 SYDVKM. With 6 bases removed from V and 4 bases from J, the gap between germline ends came to 19 bases. This CDR3 reads CASRLQAAGLYEQYF. The DNA of the CDR3 is TGTGCCAGCAGACTACAGGCTGCCGGGCTATACGAGCAGTACTTC.

This chain uses TRBV2 with TRBJ1-2; perhaps TRBD1 as D (5 bases). There are 14 residues in the CDR3. Germline CDR1 SNHLY, CDR2 FYNNEI. Trimming took 7 bases from V and 3 from J, leaving 15 bases between them. The CDR3 loop reads CASTAVGRDYGYTF. The CDR3 DNA sequence: TGTGCCAGCACGGCTGTGGGGCGCGACTATGGCTACACCTTC.

The rearrangement links TRBV5-1 to TRBJ1-6; 7 bases line up with TRBD1. CDR3 size: 14 residues. From germline, CDR1 is SGHRS and CDR2 YFSETQ. J gave up 13 bases and V 4 bases, and 11 bases lay outside the gene matches. CDR3 DNA sequence: TGCGCCAGCAGCCAGGACCACAGGGGCATCCCCCTCCACTTT. It codes for CASSQDHRGIPLHF.

V is TRBV15 and J is TRBJ2-2; D gene ambiguous. Trimming pared 2 bases from V and 6 bases from J, leaving 4 bases between. Germline CDR1 LNHNV, CDR2 YYDKDF (reference sequence). The CDR3 loop spans 12 amino acids. CDR3 residues: CATSRSAGELFF. For the CDR3, the DNA is TGTGCCACCAGCAGATCCGCCGGGGAGCTGTTTTTT.

The CDR3 loop is CASAGWGGEYNEQFF. CDR3 nucleotide sequence: TGTGCCAGCGCGGGATGGGGGGGGGAGTACAATGAGCAGTTCTTC. This chain joins TRBV27 and TRBJ2-1; 7 bases are shared with TRBD2. J was trimmed by 4 bases and V by 8 bases; bases with no gene match: 11. This CDR3 has 15 amino acids. Germline assignment: CDR1 MNHEY and CDR2 SMNVEV (reference sequence).

The V and J genes are TRBV28 and TRBJ2-3, with TRBD2 identical over 7 bases. With V trimmed by 3 bases and J by 4 bases, 7 bases remained unmatched. Per germline, CDR1 MDHEN and CDR2 SYDVKM. The CDR3 is 15 amino acids. The DNA of the CDR3 is TGTGCCAGCAGTTTGTACGGGGGGTGGTCAGATACGCAGTATTTT. Encoded protein: CASSLYGGWSDTQYF.

The chain recombines TRBV7-8 with TRBJ2-2; 7 bases map to TRBD1. The V gene's germline CDR1 is SGHVS and CDR2 FQNEAQ. CDR3 length: 14 amino acids. V trimming: 3 bases; J trimming: 5 bases; junction bases outside the gene matches: 3. The CDR3 loop is CASSFLQGTGELFF. CDR3 sequence (DNA): TGTGCCAGCAGCTTCCTACAGGGGACCGGGGAGCTGTTTTTT. Variable domain in full (rest from reference TRBV7-8 and TRBJ2-2): GAGVSQSPRYKVAKRGQDVALRCDPISGHVSLFWYQQALGQGPEFLTYFQNEAQLDKSGLPSDRFFAERPEGSVSTLKIQRTQQEDSAVYLCASSFLQGTGELFFGEGSRLTVL.

The chain uses TRBV3-1 (or the pseudogene TRBV3-2) and TRBJ1-2; no clear D. The V gene lost 4 bases and the J gene lost 3 bases, with 9 bases spanning the gap. There are 13 residues in the CDR3. Germline CDR1 reads LGHDT; CDR2 reads YNNKEL (reference sequence). The chain's CDR3 is CASSLYQDYGYTF. The CDR3 nucleotides read TGTGCCAGCAGCCTCTACCAAGACTATGGCTACACCTTC.

The CDR3, as DNA: TGCAGCGTTGAACAGACCGGGGGGGGCACTGAAGCTTTCTTT. It yields the protein CSVEQTGGGTEAFF. This chain uses TRBV29-1 with TRBJ1-1, with a tentative D call TRBD1 (5 bases). Germline V lookup: CDR1 SQVTM, CDR2 ANQGSEA. The germline V and J ends were trimmed by 2 bases and 4 bases, with 14 bases remaining between them. The CDR3 covers 14 residues.

The J gene is TRBJ2-7, the V gene TRBV5-4; a possible D gene is TRBD2 (5 bases). The CDR3 is 14 residues long. Between the trimmed V and J ends, which lost 4 bases and 4 bases, there was a span of 15 bases. In germline, CDR1 is SGHNT, CDR2 YYREEE (reference sequence). CDR3 nucleotides: TGTGCCAGCAGCCTAGCACCAGGACCATACGAGCAGTACTTC. Residues: CASSLAPGPYEQYF.

The table lists this clone with many counts. In nucleotides, the CDR3 is TGTGCCACCCCCACCGGCCGGGGGGCCGGGAATGAGCAGTTCTTC. It codes for CATPTGRGAGNEQFF. The chain employs TRBV2 and TRBJ2-1; maybe TRBD2 (7 bases). The germline V gene has CDR1 SNHLY and CDR2 FYNNEI. CDR3 length: 15 amino acids. Trimming left V 10 bases short and J 7 bases short, with 23 bases between.

This clone was counted between two and nine times. The genes are TRBV6-5 and TRBJ2-1, with D perhaps TRBD1 (6 bases). The V end was cut by 5 bases, the J end by 5 bases, with 10 bases between. CDR1 and CDR2 (germline): MNHEY, SVGAGI. This CDR3 has 13 amino acids. The CDR3 nucleotides read TGTGCCAGCAGTCTTGCAGGGGACAATGAGCAGTTCTTC. As protein: CASSLAGDNEQFF.

The V and J genes are TRBV11-2 and TRBJ1-2; 7 nucleotides agree with TRBD1. V shed 4 bases and J 0 bases; nucleotides not matched to a gene: 2. The CDR3 totals 14 residues. Germline V lookup: CDR1 SGHAT, CDR2 FQNNGV. The CDR3 nucleotides read TGTGCCAGCAGCTCGGACAGGACTAACTATGGCTACACCTTC. It specifies CASSSDRTNYGYTF.

This clone has only a few counts. The chain employs TRBV6-4 and TRBJ1-4; 12 positions match TRBD1. The J segment lost 3 bases and the V segment lost 6 bases, leaving 5 bases of the junction unmatched. Germline CDR1 reads MRHNA; CDR2 reads SNTAGT. This CDR3 contains 16 residues. The chain's CDR3 is CASRAGTGGSNEKLFF. The CDR3 DNA reads TGTGCCAGCAGGGCCGGGACAGGGGGCTCTAATGAAAAACTGTTTTTT.

The chain links TRBV5-1 to TRBJ1-1, with D uncertain. The CDR3 runs to 14 residues. Germline CDR1 is SGHRS and CDR2 is YFSETQ. V gave up 0 bases and J gave up 2 bases, with 8 bases separating them. The CDR3 is CASSLVEGNTEAFF. The DNA of the CDR3 is TGCGCCAGCAGCTTGGTGGAGGGAAACACTGAAGCTTTCTTT. Full variable domain (rest looked up from reference TRBV5-1 and TRBJ1-1): KAGVTQTPRYLIKTRGQQVTLSCSPISGHRSVSWYQQTPGQGLQFLFEYFSETQRNKGNFPGRFSGRQFSNSRSEMNVSTLELGDSALYLCASSLVEGNTEAFFGQGTRLTVV.

The chain employs TRBV27 and TRBJ1-4; TRBD1 matches 9 bases. The CDR3 extends over 15 amino acids. Trimming took 4 bases from V and 6 from J; bases not matched to a gene: 6. Germline V CDR1 and CDR2: MNHEY, SMNVEV (reference sequence). For the CDR3, the DNA is TGTGCCAGCAGTTGCGGGGACAGGGTGGATGAAAAACTGTTTTTT. Translation gives CASSCGDRVDEKLFF.

This clone occurred a few times. The rearrangement links TRBV14 to TRBJ1-3; D is ambiguous. There are 15 residues in the CDR3. The V end was cut by 1 base, the J end by 2 bases, with 9 bases between. From germline, CDR1 is SGHDN and CDR2 FVKESK. The CDR3: CASSQGAATGNTIYF. CDR3 coding DNA: TGTGCCAGCAGCCAAGGGGCCGCCACTGGAAACACCATATATTTT.

This clone was observed once. The chain recombines TRBV27 with TRBJ1-5, with no clear D. CDR1 MNHEY and CDR2 SMNVEV come from the germline V gene (reference sequence). This CDR3 has 13 residues. Trimming removed 4 bases from V and 7 bases from J, with 11 bases in between. The CDR3 DNA sequence: TGTGCCAGCAGTTGGAGCAAGAACCAGCCCCAGCATTTT. It translates to CASSWSKNQPQHF.

J is TRBJ1-1 and V is TRBV19, with 9 bases identical to TRBD1. This CDR3 contains 13 residues. The V gene's germline CDR1 is LNHDA and CDR2 SQIVND (reference sequence). V was clipped by 6 bases and J by 6 bases; unmatched bases: 5. The CDR3 is CASRGQGEAEAFF. In DNA form, the CDR3 reads TGTGCCAGTAGGGGACAGGGTGAAGCTGAAGCTTTCTTT. Drawing the rest from reference TRBV19 and TRBJ1-1, the complete variable domain is DGGITQSPKYLFRKEGQNVTLSCEQNLNHDAMYWYRQDPGQGLRLIYYSQIVNDFQKGDIAEGYSVSREKKESFPLTVTSAQKNPTAFYLCASRGQGEAEAFFGQGTRLTVV.

This chain connects TRBV7-3 to TRBJ2-1; the D is unclear. Germline values: CDR1 SGHTA, CDR2 FQGTGA. The CDR3 sequence is 13 residues long. V was trimmed by 0 bases and J by 8 bases, leaving 8 bases between them. The DNA of the CDR3 is TGTGCCAGCAGCTTAACCGAGAGCCATGAGCAGTTCTTC. Its protein product is CASSLTESHEQFF.

The rearrangement joins TRBV20-1 to TRBJ2-1; TRBD2 matches at 13 bases. This CDR3 spans 15 amino acids. CDR1 is DFQATT, CDR2 SNEGSKA, per germline (reference sequence). V trimming: 3 bases; J trimming: 13 bases; junction bases outside the gene matches: 12. The CDR3 loop reads CSASRLAGGKGPQFF. In DNA, the CDR3 is TGCAGTGCTAGTCGACTAGCGGGAGGAAAGGGTCCTCAGTTCTTC.

The chain uses TRBV11-3 and TRBJ2-3, with 7 bases fitting TRBD2. CDR3 length equals 15 residues. Germline assignment: CDR1 SGHNT and CDR2 YENEEA. V was pared by 5 bases and J by 3 bases, with 8 bases of the junction left unmatched. The CDR3 nucleotides are TGTGCCAGCAGCCGGCGGGCCGGGGGGACAGATACGCAGTATTTT. It is translated as CASSRRAGGTDTQYF.

This chain joins TRBV7-9 and TRBJ2-7, with TRBD2 as a possible D gene (5 bases). Trimming took 5 bases from V and 1 from J, leaving 18 bases between them. The CDR3 is 16 amino acids. Germline loops: CDR1 SEHNR, CDR2 FQNEAQ (reference sequence). DNA for the CDR3: TGTGCCAGCAGCCCATCGCGGGCGGCAGGATCCTACGAGCAGTACTTC. Its translation is CASSPSRAAGSYEQYF.

This rearrangement joins TRBV7-9 to TRBJ2-2; TRBD2 is a possible D gene (7 bases). Germline V gene lookup returns CDR1 SEHNR and CDR2 FQNEAQ (reference sequence). V lost 2 bases, J lost 3 bases, and 16 bases lay in between. There are 17 residues in the CDR3. CDR3 DNA: TGTGCCAGCAGCTTAAGTCCTGGGGGGGCCTACACCGGGGAGCTGTTTTTT. It yields the protein CASSLSPGGAYTGELFF.

V is TRBV25-1 and J is TRBJ2-5; TRBD1 matches 8 bases. The CDR3 length is 15 residues. CDR1 and CDR2 (germline): MGHDK, SYGVNS. Germline trimming cut 4 bases from V and 5 bases from J; bases unmatched to any gene: 9. The CDR3 DNA is TGTGCCAGCAGTGTCTCCCTTGGGACAGGCGAGACCCAGTACTTC. It codes for CASSVSLGTGETQYF.

The J gene is TRBJ2-3, the V gene TRBV5-1; the match to TRBD2 covers 8 bases. The CDR3 is 15 residues long. Trimming removed 4 bases from V and 4 bases from J; junction bases left unmatched: 8. Germline V gives CDR1 SGHRS, CDR2 YFSETQ. CDR3 sequence reads: CASSPANGRADTQYF. The CDR3, as DNA: TGCGCCAGCAGCCCGGCCAACGGGAGGGCAGATACGCAGTATTTT.

This rearrangement joins TRBV4-2 to TRBJ2-7; 9 bases are shared with TRBD2. V was pared by 3 bases and J by 3 bases, with 18 bases of the junction left unmatched. Germline assignment: CDR1 LGHNA and CDR2 YNFKEQ. This CDR3 spans 19 amino acids. CDR3: CASSHPAAGAGGLLYEQYF. The CDR3 region has the DNA TGTGCCAGCAGCCACCCGGCCGCGGGGGCGGGGGGGCTTCTCTACGAGCAGTACTTC.